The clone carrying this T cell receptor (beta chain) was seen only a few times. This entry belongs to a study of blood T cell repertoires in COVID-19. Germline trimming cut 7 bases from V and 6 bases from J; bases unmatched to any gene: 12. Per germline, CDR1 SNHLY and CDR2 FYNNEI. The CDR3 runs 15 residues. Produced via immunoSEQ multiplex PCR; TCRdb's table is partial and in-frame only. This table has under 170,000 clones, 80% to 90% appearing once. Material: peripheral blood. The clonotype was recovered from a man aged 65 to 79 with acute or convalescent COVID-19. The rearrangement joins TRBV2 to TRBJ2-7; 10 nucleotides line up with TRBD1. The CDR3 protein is CASTMRRDRGGEQYF. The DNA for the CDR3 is TGTGCCAGCACGATGAGGCGGGACAGGGGAGGCGAGCAGTACTTC.